Listed below are T cell receptor beta chains from one sample, sequenced in a study of T-cell reconstitution after alpha-beta-depleted transplantation in children. TCRdb independently ran MiXCR on the PCR reads; one entry per CDR3 protein. The sample has about 610,000 distinct CDR3 sequences, about 10% seen once. The specimen comprised PBMCs from the stem cell graft donor, sampled from the stem cell graft. Receptors originate from a human donor who donated a stem cell graft to a child with acute myeloid leukemia. The CDR3 runs from the conserved cysteine through the conserved F or W. D genes are given only for firm matches. Clone size is stated in some rows and not others, as once, few, many or a class when expanded.

v_call	j_call	clone_size	d_call	cdr3_aa	cdr3_nt
TRBV4-3	TRBJ2-7	NA	NA	CASSQDPRGYEQYF	TGCGCCAGCAGCCAAGATCCGAGGGGGTACGAGCAGTACTTC
TRBV6-1	TRBJ1-5	many	TRBD1	CASGTGGSNQPQHF	TGTGCCAGCGGGACAGGGGGAAGCAATCAGCCCCAGCATTTT
TRBV29-1	TRBJ2-3	NA	NA	CSAGRYTDTQYF	TGCAGCGCTGGGAGATACACAGATACGCAGTATTTT
TRBV6-2/TRBV6-3	TRBJ1-5	NA	TRBD1	CASRDRGFQPQHF	TGTGCCAGCAGGGACAGGGGTTTTCAGCCCCAGCATTTT
TRBV29-1	TRBJ2-1	many	TRBD1	CSVRTGGNEQFF	TGCAGCGTTCGGACAGGGGGGAATGAGCAGTTCTTC
TRBV3-1	TRBJ2-1	few	TRBD1	CASSPDRGMSWEQFF	TGTGCCAGCAGCCCAGACAGGGGAATGTCCTGGGAGCAGTTCTTC
TRBV2	TRBJ2-1	few	NA	CASSRDSTYNEQFF	TGTGCCAGCAGTAGAGACAGTACCTACAATGAGCAGTTCTTC
TRBV5-1	TRBJ2-1	many	TRBD2	CASSPGLAGLNEQFF	TGCGCCAGCAGCCCGGGACTAGCGGGACTCAATGAGCAGTTCTTC
TRBV7-2	TRBJ2-7	many	NA	CASSWDSSYEQYF	TGTGCCAGCAGCTGGGACTCCTCCTACGAGCAGTACTTC
TRBV27	TRBJ1-1	few	TRBD1	CASSLVGQGRAFF	TGTGCCAGCAGTTTGGTAGGACAGGGTCGAGCTTTCTTT
TRBV5-6	TRBJ2-5	NA	TRBD2	CASSYRLAETQYF	TGTGCCAGCAGCTATCGACTAGCGGAGACCCAGTACTTC
TRBV4-2	TRBJ1-2	many	NA	CASSQETGRDYGYTF	TGTGCCAGCAGCCAAGAGACGGGACGGGACTATGGCTACACCTTC
TRBV6-5	TRBJ2-1	few	TRBD2	CASSYSTSGDNEQFF	TGTGCCAGCAGTTACTCGACTAGCGGGGACAATGAGCAGTTCTTC
TRBV2	TRBJ1-2	few	NA	CASMGFGMDYTF	TGTGCCAGCATGGGTTTTGGCATGGACTACACCTTC
TRBV10-3	TRBJ2-7	NA	NA	CAISTGWGVVHEQYF	TGTGCCATCAGCACGGGGTGGGGGGTCGTCCACGAGCAGTACTTC
TRBV7-9	TRBJ1-1	many	NA	CASTSVRRGTEAFF	TGTGCCAGCACCTCGGTCCGGCGGGGCACTGAAGCTTTCTTT
TRBV19	TRBJ2-7	few	NA	CASSSRARGEQYF	TGTGCCAGTAGTAGCCGGGCGCGAGGCGAGCAGTACTTC
TRBV7-8	TRBJ2-3	few	TRBD1	CASTLQGVGTDTQYF	TGTGCCAGCACCCTCCAGGGGGTCGGCACAGATACGCAGTATTTT
TRBV20-1	TRBJ2-7	few	NA	CSATPGLPSYEQYF	TGCAGTGCTACTCCGGGACTCCCCTCCTACGAGCAGTACTTC
TRBV6-5	TRBJ1-1	NA	NA	CASSSRRQKNTEAFF	TGTGCCAGCAGTTCACGGCGACAGAAGAACACTGAAGCTTTCTTT
TRBV5-1	TRBJ2-1	NA	TRBD2	CASSREGRNNEQFF	TGCGCCAGCAGCCGGGAGGGGCGAAACAATGAGCAGTTCTTC
TRBV27	TRBJ2-2	NA	TRBD2	CASSLPGGFDTGELFF	TGTGCCAGCAGTTTACCGGGAGGATTTGACACCGGGGAGCTGTTTTTT
TRBV10-3	TRBJ2-2	many	TRBD2	CAIGLAGATGELFF	TGTGCCATTGGACTAGCGGGAGCCACCGGGGAGCTGTTTTTT
TRBV20-1	TRBJ2-7	many	NA	CSASTRLVYEQYF	TGCAGTGCTAGCACCAGACTAGTTTACGAGCAGTACTTC
TRBV10-3	TRBJ1-2	NA	NA	CAISERSGDYTF	TGTGCCATCAGTGAAAGGTCGGGGGACTACACCTTC
TRBV6-1	TRBJ2-3	NA	NA	CASSEASGSPPQSKRHF	TGTGCCAGCAGTGAAGCGTCGGGCTCCCCACCACAATCTAAGCGGCATTTT
TRBV9	TRBJ1-5	NA	NA	CASSGGTEWNQPQHF	TGTGCCAGCAGCGGTGGGACGGAGTGGAATCAGCCCCAGCATTTT
TRBV7-2	TRBJ1-3	few	NA	CASSPPDIGNTIYF	TGTGCCAGCAGCCCCCCGGACATTGGCAACACCATATATTTT
TRBV19	TRBJ1-1	many	NA	CASSISGYTEAFF	TGTGCCAGTAGTATTTCAGGGTACACTGAAGCTTTCTTT
TRBV5-1	TRBJ2-3	few	NA	CASSFDTTDTQYF	TGCGCCAGCAGTTTCGATACCACAGATACGCAGTATTTT
TRBV7-9	TRBJ2-3	NA	NA	CASSLQEFSTDTQYF	TGTGCCAGCAGCCTACAGGAATTTAGCACAGATACGCAGTATTTT
TRBV20-1	TRBJ2-1	NA	TRBD2	CSARDDLTSGRAVNEQFF	TGCAGTGCTAGAGACGATTTAACAAGCGGGAGGGCCGTGAATGAGCAGTTCTTC
TRBV11-2	TRBJ2-1	few	TRBD2	CASSVLAGGGAEQFF	TGTGCCAGCAGCGTACTAGCGGGAGGGGGTGCTGAGCAGTTCTTC
TRBV7-9	TRBJ2-3	many	TRBD2	CASSLVAGGADTQYF	TGTGCCAGCAGCTTAGTAGCGGGAGGAGCGGATACGCAGTATTTT
TRBV19	TRBJ1-5	NA	NA	CASSISGDNQPQHF	TGTGCCAGTAGTATATCAGGGGACAATCAGCCCCAGCATTTT
TRBV20-1	TRBJ2-7	many	NA	CSAQTGSYEQYF	TGCAGTGCGCAGACAGGTTCCTACGAGCAGTACTTC
TRBV9	TRBJ2-1	few	TRBD2	CASSVVTSGGEQFF	TGTGCCAGCAGCGTAGTGACTAGCGGGGGTGAGCAGTTCTTC
TRBV2	TRBJ2-7	NA	TRBD1	CASTLDRGSYEQYF	TGTGCCAGCACCCTGGACAGGGGGTCGTACGAGCAGTACTTC
TRBV29-1	TRBJ2-3	few	NA	CSVEALAPITDTQYF	TGCAGCGTTGAGGCGCTAGCCCCAATCACAGATACGCAGTATTTT
TRBV5-6	TRBJ2-7	few	NA	CASSNDRYEQYF	TGTGCCAGCAGCAATGACCGGTACGAGCAGTACTTC
TRBV20-1	TRBJ1-1	few	NA	CSARRQQNTEAFF	TGCAGTGCTAGGAGACAGCAGAACACTGAAGCTTTCTTT
TRBV18	TRBJ2-7	NA	TRBD2	CASSPLLAGNEYEQYF	TGTGCCAGCTCACCACTCCTAGCGGGAAATGAATACGAGCAGTACTTC
TRBV4-3	TRBJ2-3	many	TRBD2	CASSQEATSGRVGVSDTQYF	TGCGCCAGCAGCCAAGAGGCGACTAGCGGGAGGGTCGGTGTTTCAGATACGCAGTATTTT
TRBV30	TRBJ2-5	NA	NA	CAWSWGSQETQYF	TGTGCCTGGAGTTGGGGCAGCCAAGAGACCCAGTACTTC
TRBV20-1	TRBJ2-1	few	TRBD2	CSATAGAGGGNEQFF	TGCAGTGCTACCGCCGGGGCGGGAGGGGGTAATGAGCAGTTCTTC
TRBV20-1	TRBJ2-3	NA	TRBD2	CSATGGWASGRTDANTQYF	TGCAGTGCCACAGGGGGCTGGGCTAGCGGGAGGACCGACGCAAATACGCAGTATTTT
TRBV20-1	TRBJ2-6	few	NA	CSARDHLSFSGANVLTF	TGCAGTGCTAGAGATCATTTAAGCTTCTCTGGGGCCAACGTCCTGACTTTC
TRBV27	TRBJ2-5	NA	NA	CASSFKVGGWETQYF	TGTGCCAGCAGTTTTAAAGTCGGGGGCTGGGAGACCCAGTACTTC
TRBV12-5	TRBJ2-3	many	NA	CASAEGATQYF	TGTGCTAGTGCCGAGGGAGCTACGCAGTATTTT
TRBV10-3	TRBJ2-1	NA	TRBD2	CAIGKTSGRAGQFF	TGTGCCATCGGGAAGACTAGCGGGAGGGCCGGGCAGTTCTTC
TRBV3-1	TRBJ1-2	few	TRBD1	CASSPSIQGAYYGYTF	TGTGCCAGCAGCCCGAGCATACAGGGGGCGTACTATGGCTACACCTTC
TRBV12-3/TRBV12-4	TRBJ2-1	NA	TRBD2	CASSLRGRENNEQFF	TGTGCCAGCAGTTTAAGAGGGAGGGAGAACAATGAGCAGTTCTTC
TRBV20-1	TRBJ2-5	few	NA	CSAMWTETQYF	TGCAGTGCAATGTGGACGGAGACCCAGTACTTC
TRBV6-5	TRBJ1-1	many	NA	CASSYSASFRGRAFF	TGTGCCAGCAGTTACTCGGCTTCGTTCAGGGGCCGGGCTTTCTTT
TRBV7-2	TRBJ2-2	few	NA	CASSLGGRGANTGELFF	TGTGCCAGCAGCTTAGGTGGCAGGGGGGCGAACACCGGGGAGCTGTTTTTT
TRBV12-3/TRBV12-4	TRBJ1-3	few	NA	CASSFDRTGNTIYF	TGTGCCAGCAGTTTCGACAGAACTGGAAACACCATATATTTT
TRBV7-2	TRBJ2-7	many	NA	CASSSPSSYSYEQYF	TGTGCCAGCAGCTCACCTTCTAGCTACTCCTACGAGCAGTACTTC
TRBV12-3/TRBV12-4	TRBJ2-4	many	NA	CASRGLNIQYF	TGTGCCAGCAGGGGGTTGAACATTCAGTACTTC
TRBV28	TRBJ2-3	NA	NA	CASFEGSPDTQYF	TGTGCCAGCTTTGAGGGGAGCCCAGATACGCAGTATTTT